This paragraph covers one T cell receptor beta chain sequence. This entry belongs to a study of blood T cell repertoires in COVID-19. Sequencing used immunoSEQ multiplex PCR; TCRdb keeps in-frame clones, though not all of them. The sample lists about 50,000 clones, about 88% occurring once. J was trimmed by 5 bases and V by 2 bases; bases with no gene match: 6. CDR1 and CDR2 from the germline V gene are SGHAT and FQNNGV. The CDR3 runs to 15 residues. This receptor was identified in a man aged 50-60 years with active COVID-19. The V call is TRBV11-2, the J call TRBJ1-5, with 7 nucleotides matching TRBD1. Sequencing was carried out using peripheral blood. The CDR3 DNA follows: TGTGCCAGCAGCTTAAGTCAGGGGGAGGATCAGCCCCAGCATTTT. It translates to CASSLSQGEDQPQHF.